Listed below are T cell receptor beta chains from one sample, sequenced in a study of PD-1 blockade in classical Hodgkin lymphoma. Libraries were prepared by immunoSEQ multiplex PCR; TCRdb keeps only in-frame clonotypes and omits some of them. The table shows about 6,800 clones, with about three fifths occurring only once. This specimen consisted of CD8+ T cells from blood, obtained before the fourth cycle of nivolumab. These receptors all come from a human donor with classical Hodgkin lymphoma. Both conserved end residues are part of each CDR3. The D gene is left open where the match is weak. Size tells how often a clone was seen (once, few, many) or the class of an expanded clone, and some rows leave it out.

J gene	V gene	clone size	D gene	CDR3 DNA	CDR3 protein
TRBJ2-1	TRBV4-2	.	.	TGTGCCAGCAGCCAAGTGGGGCAGAACAATGAGCAGTTCTTC	CASSQVGQNNEQFF
TRBJ2-7	TRBV27	.	.	TGTGCCAGCAGTTTAATCCCGCAAACCCACGAGCAGTACTTC	CASSLIPQTHEQYF
TRBJ2-7	TRBV11-2	.	.	TGTGCCAGCAGCCAAGATTTTGAGTACGAGCAGTACTTC	CASSQDFEYEQYF
TRBJ1-2	TRBV7-9	.	TRBD1	TGTGCCAGCAGCTTGGGGACAGGGCGCTATGGCTACACCTTC	CASSLGTGRYGYTF
TRBJ2-6	TRBV11-2	few	.	TGTGCCAGCACTTTAAGCCCTGGGGCCAACGTCCTGACTTTC	CASTLSPGANVLTF
TRBJ2-1	TRBV5-1	.	.	TGCGCCAGCAGCTTGAGTGGTATAGGGGCTGGGGCCTACAATGAGCAGTTCTTC	CASSLSGIGAGAYNEQFF
TRBJ1-1	TRBV4-1	once	.	TGCGCCAGCAGCCAAGCAGGGCCACCTATGAACACTGAAGCTTTCTTT	CASSQAGPPMNTEAFF
TRBJ1-1	TRBV9	.	TRBD1	TGTGCCAGCAGCGTAGTGACAGGGGGGAGTTATACTGAAGCTTTCTTT	CASSVVTGGSYTEAFF
TRBJ1-5	TRBV27	.	.	TGTGCCAGCAGCCCCACAAGAGGCCAGCCCCAGCATTTT	CASSPTRGQPQHF
TRBJ1-2	TRBV6-5	.	.	TGTGCCAGCAGTTACTCGAGGGGGGGCGCCGATGGCTACACCTTC	CASSYSRGGADGYTF
TRBJ2-1	TRBV2	few	.	TGTGCCAGCAGTGACGGACAGTATGAGCAGTTCTTC	CASSDGQYEQFF
TRBJ1-6	TRBV7-8	.	TRBD1	TGTGCCAGCAGCTTAGGGGACAGGGGAGCACCCCTCCACTTT	CASSLGDRGAPLHF
TRBJ1-1	TRBV7-9	few	.	TGTGCCAGCAGCTTATCCGGCCATACTGAAGCTTTCTTT	CASSLSGHTEAFF
TRBJ1-2	TRBV7-2	.	TRBD1	TGTGCCAGCAGCTTATCAGGGACAGGGGCGAGGGGCTACACCTTC	CASSLSGTGARGYTF
TRBJ2-7	TRBV21-1	.	.	TGTGCCAGCAGCGACGGGATCGCGCCGTACGAGCAGTACTTC	CASSDGIAPYEQYF
TRBJ1-2	TRBV29-1	.	.	TGCAGCGTTGCTGGGTCAATTGAGAGGACTATTGGCTACACCTTC	CSVAGSIERTIGYTF
TRBJ2-7	TRBV4-1	few	.	TGCGCCAGCAGCCAAGCTTCTCAGAGATCCTACGAGCAGTACTTC	CASSQASQRSYEQYF
TRBJ1-1	TRBV27	few	TRBD1	TGTGCCAGCAGTCTCTCCGGGACAGGGAACACTGAAGCTTTCTTT	CASSLSGTGNTEAFF
TRBJ2-1	TRBV5-6	few	TRBD2	TGTGCCAGCAGCTTCGGAGGGGAGGGGCGCTATGAGCAGTTCTTC	CASSFGGEGRYEQFF
TRBJ2-1	TRBV5-4	.	TRBD2	TGTGCCAGCAGCAGTACTAGCGGGATAGGCAATGAGCAGTTCTTC	CASSSTSGIGNEQFF
TRBJ2-7	TRBV7-2	few	TRBD1	TGTGCCAGCAGCTTAGGTGGGACAGCCTCCTACGAGCAGTACTTC	CASSLGGTASYEQYF
TRBJ2-7	TRBV27	.	.	TGTGCCAGCAGTTCCCTGAGCAGGGGGGACGAGCAGTACTTC	CASSSLSRGDEQYF
TRBJ2-3	TRBV25-1	.	.	TGTGCCACCACGGACAGTTTCACAGATACGCAGTATTTT	CATTDSFTDTQYF
TRBJ2-5	TRBV2	.	TRBD2	TGTGCCAGCAGCCCACCTAGCGGGAGAGTACTGGAGACCCAGTACTTC	CASSPPSGRVLETQYF